This note documents a single T cell receptor (beta chain) sequence. Which antigen it targets is not known. These data belong to a study of cytomegalovirus exposure and HLA in healthy donors (TCRdb year 2017). Concerning the study at large: In an earlier analysis of roughly 500 of the donors, 276 Gb of sequence data and approximately 100 million unique TCR beta sequences from 150 million to 200 million T cells were reported. Roughly 300 gigabases of sequencing data and 75 million to 85 million unique TCR sequences made up an early release that covered several hundred HLA-typed donors. Of the 300 to 500 genotyped donors, approximately 80% were placed in the genetic ancestry cluster associated with self-reported Caucasian donors. The study aimed to test whether signatures of past pathogen exposure could be identified by cataloging public T cell receptors. The T cell repertoires of under 750 subjects were profiled by immunosequencing and related to cytomegalovirus serostatus. Besides the first cohort of approximately 710 subjects, a separate validation cohort made up of 95 to 150 different subjects was used. To predict cytomegalovirus infection status, the study combined high-throughput TCR immunosequencing, statistical association of individual TCRs with disease status, and machine learning. In a later analysis, previously published TCR beta repertoires from more than 500 donors were re-analyzed and high-resolution HLA genotyping was added so that TCR occurrence patterns could be studied. Rather than using new phenotypic data, the later analysis identified candidate immune exposures from TCR beta sequences and from how often those sequences occurred across donors. An earlier analysis of approximately 580 of the donors used high-throughput TCR beta sequencing to judge whether each TCR beta V gene segment behaved as functional or pseudogenic. Donor age, sex, ethnicity and CMV serostatus were compiled together with the repertoire data. A later genetic analysis took genome-wide SNP genotypes for 398 of the 666 donors and used that subset as a discovery cohort. All discovery cohort repertoires had been generated using a single sequencing platform. Both class I and class II loci were covered by HLA typing, at four-digit resolution. Typing coverage varied by locus: 629-630 donors for A, B, C, DRB1 and DQB1; approximately 500 for DQA1; over 600 for DPA1; more than 450 for DPB1. Because of strong linkage in the cohort, 4 to 6 DR-DQ haplotypes were treated as single units for association and clustering. Among about 400 genotyped donors of the cohort, an average of approximately 200,000 unique TCR beta nucleotide sequences was sequenced per donor, of which about 18% were non-productive.

The cohort was made up of roughly 670 healthy bone marrow donors. All cohort members were sampled while nominally healthy, although unrecorded immune exposures were likely present. The donor was CMV seropositive and belonged to the group of around 300 seropositive cohort members. Every donor gave a peripheral blood sample, and the peripheral blood mononuclear cells from that sample were used for TCR beta sequencing. The Qiagen DNeasy Blood Extraction Kit was used to extract genomic DNA from the blood cell samples. General study outcomes and caveats: HLA typing was unavailable for some donors at each locus, so association tests used only the typed subset. This cohort had only TCR beta chains sequenced, and the lack of alpha or paired-chain data limited which features could be detected. In an earlier analysis of more than 450 of the donors, most TCR beta V segments were observed in productive rearrangements about 90% or about 30% of the time, broadly matching IMGT annotations. Linkage disequilibrium might explain the correlated functional status among segregating V segments, but an unknown experimental factor could not be ruled out. A further reported finding was that TCR beta sequences accurately predicted the HLA-A and HLA-B alleles for most subjects in the first cohort. A few of the identified cytomegalovirus-associated TCR beta chains were confirmed in vitro to be specific for cytomegalovirus antigens. Assigning TCR associations to individual alleles was difficult when HLA alleles, especially DR and DQ, strongly co-occurred. A later analysis found that TCR association rates varied across HLA loci, with DRB1 alleles showing the most associated TCRs and HLA-C alleles the fewest. According to a later analysis, parvovirus B19, influenza, CMV and Epstein-Barr virus appeared linked to several top co-occurrence clusters. While some public TCRs were present in many individuals, most TCR sequences turned up only very rarely across donors. Because the 87-base-pair reads could not distinguish some IMGT-functional V segments, including TRBV6-2 and TRBV6-3, those segments were excluded. Presence/absence analyses assumed roughly uniform sequencing depth across donors, an assumption that may not hold. In a later genetic analysis, fewer N-insertions in productive TCRs were reported among donors in an Asian-associated ancestry cluster than the approximately 710-donor mean. A cluster of highly shared sequence variants was judged likely to represent a technical artifact of the sequencing pipeline. The classifier was reported to diagnose cytomegalovirus status with high specificity and sensitivity in both the original and validation cohorts. The authors suggested that the approach could potentially be extended to other disease states and immunological phenotypes. About 17 rarely observed V segments, including chromosome 9 orphons, were excluded from the earlier analysis of several hundred of the donors because counts were too low. Immune exposure information for the cohort was limited to CMV serostatus. Compared with equally common non-associated chains, HLA-associated TCR beta chains in a later analysis were more clonally expanded and had lower generation probabilities. A later analysis associated about 17,000 TCR beta sequences with specific HLA alleles at a false discovery rate of 0.05. V-gene and J-gene trimming of TCR beta chains was associated with a missense DCLRE1C variant in a later genetic analysis, and the association was replicated in an independent cohort. The study gave a list of over 150 TCR beta chains associated with cytomegalovirus. According to a later analysis, most CMV-associated TCR beta chains appeared to be HLA-restricted, and the HLA associations seemed to be driven largely by CMV exposure.

The CDR3, cysteine through phenylalanine, is 14 amino acids long. Just CDR3 DNA is preserved here, 42 bases in frame from base 1. CDR1 and CDR2 are read off the germline V gene as MNHNS and SASEGT. The junction shows trimming of 4 bases on V and 1 base on J, and the gene matches do not reach 0 bases of it. The method behind the library was the immunoSEQ multiplex PCR assay. The multiplex PCR relied on a mix of 60 forward primers for TCR Vbeta segments and 13 reverse primers for TCR Jbeta segments. The CDR3 region of rearranged TCR beta genes was amplified from genomic DNA with a multiplex PCR assay. The Illumina HiSeq System was used to sequence the amplified TCR beta libraries as 87-base-pair reads. Turning to the authors' computational methods: In a later analysis, about 80 million unique TCR beta chains were counted across the 500 to 700 repertoires, and around 11 million of these chains were shared by at least two donors. Raw reads were error-corrected and collapsed into unique sequences with a nearest-neighbor algorithm that merged closely related sequences to remove PCR and sequencing errors. V, D and J gene segments were assigned by aligning CDR3 sequences to IMGT reference sequences. For a sequence to be retained, a match of at least six nucleotides was required to both a V gene segment and a J gene segment. A rearrangement was called productive if the CDR3 had no stop codons and remained in frame with V and J, and every other rearrangement was called non-productive. CDR3 was defined according to IMGT convention as the region running from the second conserved V-encoded cysteine to the conserved J-encoded phenylalanine. In an earlier analysis of around 600 of the donors, sequences lacking an unambiguous match to a single V gene segment were excluded. In an earlier analysis of several hundred of the donors, a V segment was called functional when productive rearrangements were above 56.7%, and segregating when the standard deviation between donors exceeded 5%. A statistical classification framework was developed to diagnose cytomegalovirus status using the catalog of TCR beta chain sequences. In a later analysis, TCR nucleotide sequences were compared against IMGT/GENE-DB human TR gene sequences so that V and J genes could be assigned. Using the TCRdist pipeline, a later analysis assigned CDR3 sequences along with most-parsimonious VDJ recombination scenarios. A later analysis defined each TCR beta chain by its CDR3 amino acid sequence plus V-gene family, and excluded reads lacking a unique V-gene family. In a later analysis, 450 to 600 highly shared, low-generation-probability nucleotide sequences were removed to address suspected cross-contamination and a sequencing artifact. In a later analysis, a clonal expansion index for each public chain was calculated from normalized within-repertoire ranks of inferred template counts. Generation probabilities in a later analysis came from a VDJ recombination model fitted to out-of-frame rearrangements, and those results were checked against IGoR. A later analysis scored TCR-TCR, TCR-HLA and TCR-CMV co-occurrence with hypergeometric tests, applying a repertoire-size bias correction to TCR pairs. In a later analysis, false discovery rates were estimated by permuting HLA or CMV assignments 20 times. A later analysis grouped co-occurring TCRs with DBSCAN, adding TCRdist sequence similarity when clustering within HLA-allele-positive subsets. Co-occurrence clustering excluded repertoires with fewer than 30,000 or more than 120,000 public chains, plus five with anomalous nucleotide sharing. Drawn from immuneACCESS, this table holds only the in-frame rearrangements with V and J called that TCRdb kept. Clones are partly lost; checked studies trace under half to an unresolved V gene and leave the rest unexplained. D and trimming come from the DNA, and the V and J calls and clone size come from that table. For this sample, the table gives 38,000 or so clones. Approximately 10% of the sample comes from the top ten.

Material for sequencing was PBMCs. The TCR comes from a man in his forties in good health and CMV-seropositive. The chain uses TRBV6-1 and TRBJ2-2, and 7 junction bases match TRBD1. At the DNA level, the sequence is TGTGCCAGCAGTGGACAGGGGAACACCGGGGAGCTGTTTTTT. Translated, it gives CASSGQGNTGELFF.